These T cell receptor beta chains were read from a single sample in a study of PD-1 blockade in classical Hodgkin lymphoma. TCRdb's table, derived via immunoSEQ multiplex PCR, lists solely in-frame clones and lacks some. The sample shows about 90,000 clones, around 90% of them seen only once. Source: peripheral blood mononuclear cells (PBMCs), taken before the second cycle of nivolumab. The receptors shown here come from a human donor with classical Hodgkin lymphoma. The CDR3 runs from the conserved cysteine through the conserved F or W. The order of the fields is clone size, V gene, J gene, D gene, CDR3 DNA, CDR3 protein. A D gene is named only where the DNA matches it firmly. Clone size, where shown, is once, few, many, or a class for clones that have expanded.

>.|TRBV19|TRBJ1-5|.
TGTGCCAGTAGACGGACAGTTAGCAATCAGCCCCAGCATTTT
CASRRTVSNQPQHF
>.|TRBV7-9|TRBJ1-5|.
TGTGCCAGCAGCGGTGGACAGATCAATCAGCCCCAGCATTTT
CASSGGQINQPQHF
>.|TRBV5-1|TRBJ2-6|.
TGCGCCAGCAGCTTGCCTGGCTCTGGGGCCAACGTCCTGACTTTC
CASSLPGSGANVLTF
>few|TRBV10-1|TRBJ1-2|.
TGCGCCAGCAGTGAGACGGTGGCCTATGGCTACACCTTC
CASSETVAYGYTF
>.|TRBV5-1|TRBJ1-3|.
TGCGCCAGCAGCACAGCCGGGACGGAGGGAAACACCATATATTTT
CASSTAGTEGNTIYF
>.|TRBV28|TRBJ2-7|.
TGTGCCAGCAGTACCATATCCACCTACGAGCAGTACTTC
CASSTISTYEQYF
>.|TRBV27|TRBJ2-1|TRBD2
TGTGCCAGCAGTTCCCGCCCGGGACTAGCGGCCTACAATGAGCAGTTCTTC
CASSSRPGLAAYNEQFF
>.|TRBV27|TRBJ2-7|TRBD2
TGTGCCAGCAGTAGCGGGAATTCCTACGAGCAGTACTTC
CASSSGNSYEQYF
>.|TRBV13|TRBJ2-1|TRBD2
TGTGCCAGCAGCTTAAGCCCTAGCGGGAGGGCTGAGCAGTTCTTC
CASSLSPSGRAEQFF
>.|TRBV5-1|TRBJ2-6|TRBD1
TGCGCCAGCAGCTACGGACAGGGGGCGTATGGGGCCAACGTCCTGACTTTC
CASSYGQGAYGANVLTF
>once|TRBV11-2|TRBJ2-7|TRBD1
TGTGCCAGCAGCTTAGCCCGGACAGGGAACGAGCAGTACTTC
CASSLARTGNEQYF
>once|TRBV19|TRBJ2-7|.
TGTGCCAGTAGTGCAGACACCTCCTACGAGCAGTACTTC
CASSADTSYEQYF
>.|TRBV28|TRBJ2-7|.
TGTGCCAGCAATGTGGTATCCGGGCGGGAGCAGTACTTC
CASNVVSGREQYF
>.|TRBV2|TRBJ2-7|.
TGTGCCAGCAGGGTTACACCCAATACCTACGAGCAGTACTTC
CASRVTPNTYEQYF
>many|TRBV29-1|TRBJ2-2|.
TGCAGCGGTGGGCCCCGGAACACCGGGGAGCTGTTTTTT
CSGGPRNTGELFF
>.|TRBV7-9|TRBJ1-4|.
TGTGCCAGCAGCTTAGGATTTGATCTTGATGAAAAACTGTTTTTT
CASSLGFDLDEKLFF
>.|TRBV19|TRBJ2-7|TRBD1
TGTGCCAGTAGAGGGGGACAGGGCGGCCAAGTGCAGTACTTC
CASRGGQGGQVQYF
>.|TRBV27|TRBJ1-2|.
TGTGCCAGCAGCTCAAGAGGGTTCGATGGCTACACCTTC
CASSSRGFDGYTF
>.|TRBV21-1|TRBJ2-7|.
TGTGCCAGCAGCGCTTCGGGACTCAACTACGAGCAGTACTTC
CASSASGLNYEQYF
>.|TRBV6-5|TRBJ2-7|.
TGTGCCAGCGAGGGATCAGGAGACTACGAGCAGTACTTC
CASEGSGDYEQYF
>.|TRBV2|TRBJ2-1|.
TGTGCCAGCACTGAGGCCAATGAGCAGTTCTTC
CASTEANEQFF
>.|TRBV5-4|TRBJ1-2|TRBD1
TGTGCCAGCAGAAACAGGCAGGGGGCGCTGGACTATGGCTACACCTTC
CASRNRQGALDYGYTF
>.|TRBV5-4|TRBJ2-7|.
TGTGCCAGCAGCTTGATGGGATCAGGGAACGAGCAGTACTTC
CASSLMGSGNEQYF
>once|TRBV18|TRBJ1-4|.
TGTGCCAGCTCACCATCAGGGGAGGAAAAACTGTTTTTT
CASSPSGEEKLFF
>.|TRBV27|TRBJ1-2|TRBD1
TGTGCCAGCAGCCCCAGGACAGGTCTAACTAGCTATGGCTACACCTTC
CASSPRTGLTSYGYTF
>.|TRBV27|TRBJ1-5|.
TGTGCCAGCAGTGGTTCTGGCGGGGGGTGGAATCAGCCCCAGCATTTT
CASSGSGGGWNQPQHF
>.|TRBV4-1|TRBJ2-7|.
TGCGCCAGCAGCCAAGGGGGATTAAAAGCTTCCTACGAGCAGTACTTC
CASSQGGLKASYEQYF
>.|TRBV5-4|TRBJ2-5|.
TGTGCCAGCAGTACCGTGGGGACCTGGAAAGAGACCCAGTACTTC
CASSTVGTWKETQYF
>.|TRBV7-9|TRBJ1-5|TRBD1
TGTGCCAGCAGCTTAGACCGTGGGAGGGGGCGCGATAGCAATCAGCCCCAGCATTTT
CASSLDRGRGRDSNQPQHF
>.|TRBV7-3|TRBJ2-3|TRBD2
TGTGCCAGCAGCTTATCCGGGACTAGCGGGAGCACAGATACGCAGTATTTT
CASSLSGTSGSTDTQYF
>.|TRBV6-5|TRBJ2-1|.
TGTGCCAGCAGTTACTTCGGGACGCTCTCCTACAATGAGCAGTTCTTC
CASSYFGTLSYNEQFF
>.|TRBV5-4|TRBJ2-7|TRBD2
TGTGCCACCAAGAGGGGACTAGCGGTTTACGAGCAGTACTTC
CATKRGLAVYEQYF
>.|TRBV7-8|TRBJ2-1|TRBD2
TGTGCCAGCAGCTCTAGCGGGCCCGTGAATGAGCAGTTCTTC
CASSSSGPVNEQFF
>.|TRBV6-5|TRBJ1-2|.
TGTGCCAGCAGTTACGAAGGTGCGGGCAGGTATGGCTACACCTTC
CASSYEGAGRYGYTF
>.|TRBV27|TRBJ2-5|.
TGTGCCAGCAGTTTAAGACAGCACCGGGGGCAGTACTTC
CASSLRQHRGQYF
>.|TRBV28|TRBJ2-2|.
TGTGCCAGCAGTTACCCGAACACCGGGGAGCTGTTTTTT
CASSYPNTGELFF
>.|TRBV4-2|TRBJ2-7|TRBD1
TGTGCCAGCAGGGGCGACGGGACAGGTGCCGAGCAGTACTTC
CASRGDGTGAEQYF
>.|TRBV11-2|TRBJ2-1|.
TGTGCCAGCAGCTTACCCAGGGGGGGCTACAATGAGCAGTTCTTC
CASSLPRGGYNEQFF
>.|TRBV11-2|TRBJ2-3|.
TGTGCCAGCAGCCATTACGCCGGGAGTAGTACAGATACGCAGTATTTT
CASSHYAGSSTDTQYF
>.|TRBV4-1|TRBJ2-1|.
TGCGCCAGCAGCCCCTGGCAGATCTACAATGAGCAGTTCTTC
CASSPWQIYNEQFF